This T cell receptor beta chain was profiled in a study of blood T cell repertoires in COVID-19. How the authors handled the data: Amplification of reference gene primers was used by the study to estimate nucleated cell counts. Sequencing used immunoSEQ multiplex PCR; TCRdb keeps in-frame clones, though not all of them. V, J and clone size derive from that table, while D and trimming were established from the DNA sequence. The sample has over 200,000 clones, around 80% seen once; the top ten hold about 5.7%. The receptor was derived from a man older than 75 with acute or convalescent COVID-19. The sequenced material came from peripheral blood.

The CDR3 DNA sequence: TGCAGCGGGCGGGGGGTTTACAATGAGCAGTTCTTC. Translation gives CSGRGVYNEQFF. The chain has TRBV29-1 and TRBJ2-1; 8 bases map to TRBD2. Germline-derived CDR1 and CDR2 are SQVTM and ANQGSEA. Germline trimming cut 7 bases from V and 4 bases from J; bases unmatched to any gene: 3. The CDR3 has 12 residues.